The entry below describes one T cell receptor beta chain. Its antigen is undetermined. These data come from a study of identical twins' blood T cells. Study-level points and caveats: Shared CDR3 clonotype counts tracked mainly the product of cloneset sizes. Out-of-frame TCRbeta clonotypes reportedly had markedly more similar V usage in twins than unrelated donors. Abundant TCRbeta CDR3s overlapped more between twins than with unrelated donors.

This CDR3 region has 15 residues. V dropped 6 bases and J dropped 7; count of bases not matched to a gene: 5. The V gene's germline CDR1 is MDHEN and CDR2 SYDVKM. MiXCR, run by TCRdb on the 5' RACE reads, gives a single entry per CDR3 protein. The table includes around 380,000 distinct CDR3 sequences, roughly 31% detected once. The source of this sequence is a woman aged 18-49 years in good health. Sequencing was carried out using PBMCs. The V gene is TRBV28, the J gene TRBJ2-1; 14 bases line up with TRBD2. This CDR3 reads CASSKRTSGRNEQFF. CDR3 DNA: TGTGCCAGCAGCAAACGGACTAGCGGGAGGAATGAGCAGTTCTTC.